Each of the 8 T cell receptor beta chains below was sequenced from the same sample in a study of blood T cell repertoires in COVID-19. Generated by immunoSEQ multiplex PCR, the TCRdb table keeps only in-frame clones and is missing some. Of 150,000 or so clones in the sample, around 80% were seen once. Source material: PBMCs or T cells enriched from blood (not recorded which). These receptors were obtained from a woman aged 60 to 75 who had recovered from COVID-19.

The gene calls are TRBV7-9 and TRBJ2-7; D unresolved. CDR3 size: 12 residues. The germline V gene encodes CDR1 SEHNR and CDR2 FQNEAQ (reference sequence). The V end was cut by 1 base, the J end by 5 bases, with 6 bases between. The CDR3 bases are TGTGCCAGCAGCTTAGGACACGACGAGCAGTACTTC. Its translation is CASSLGHDEQYF.

The chain combines TRBV28 with TRBJ2-7; possibly TRBD1 for D (7 bases). V was pared by 7 bases and J by 3 bases, with 25 bases between. CDR1 and CDR2 from the germline V gene are MDHEN and SYDVKM. The CDR3 is 17 residues long. CDR3 in DNA: TGTGCCAGCAATCACGGATGGGACAGCGGGTTACTCTACGAGCAGTACTTC. Encoded protein: CASNHGWDSGLLYEQYF. The full variable domain, completed using reference TRBV28 and TRBJ2-7, is DVKVTQSSRYLVKRTGEKVFLECVQDMDHENMFWYRQDPGLGLRLIYFSYDVKMKEKGDIPEGYSVSREKKERFSLILESASTNQTSMYLCASNHGWDSGLLYEQYFGPGTRLTVT.

V is TRBV6-5 and J is TRBJ1-4; D unclear. Trimming took off 0 bases at V and 10 bases at J, with 18 bases between the two ends. Germline CDR1 and CDR2: MNHEY and SVGAGI. This CDR3 spans 16 amino acids. CDR3 DNA: TGTGCCAGCAGTTACTCAGTCACACGCGCGAGCGGAAAACTGTTTTTT. Translating gives CASSYSVTRASGKLFF.

The chain employs TRBV28 and TRBJ2-3, with D possibly matching TRBD2 (7 bases). The CDR3 has 17 residues. V lost 5 bases to trimming and J lost 2 bases, with 20 bases between them. The V gene's germline CDR1 is MDHEN and CDR2 SYDVKM. The DNA for the CDR3 is TGTGCCAGCAGTCCCCTAGGGGGTGGGGGGGACACAGATACGCAGTATTTT. The encoded protein is CASSPLGGGGDTDTQYF.

This chain connects TRBV5-4 to TRBJ1-2; possibly TRBD1 for D (5 bases). CDR1 is SGHNT and CDR2 is YYREEE in the germline V gene (reference sequence). Trimming shortened V by 1 base and J by 4 bases, and 17 bases separated the two germline ends. The CDR3 spans 16 residues. DNA of the CDR3: TGTGCCAGCAGCTTGTCCCAGGGAAAATCATTCTATGGCTACACCTTC. This translates into CASSLSQGKSFYGYTF. Together with reference TRBV5-4 and TRBJ1-2, the CDR3 gives the full variable domain: ETGVTQSPTHLIKTRGQQVTLRCSSQSGHNTVSWYQQALGQGPQFIFQYYREEENGRGNFPPRFSGLQFPNYSSELNVNALELDDSALYLCASSLSQGKSFYGYTFGSGTRLTVV.

The chain employs TRBV6-1 and TRBJ1-6; the match to TRBD1 covers 9 bases. V lost 3 bases, J lost 10 bases, and 4 bases stayed unmatched. The germline gives CDR1 MNHNS, CDR2 SASEGT. This CDR3 has 14 residues. This CDR3 is CASSDRDRVSPLHF. The CDR3 bases are TGTGCCAGCAGTGACCGGGACAGGGTATCACCCCTCCACTTT.

The gene calls are TRBV4-1 and TRBJ2-5; a possible D gene is TRBD2 (5 bases). The V gene's germline CDR1 is MGHRA and CDR2 YSYEKL. This CDR3 spans 17 amino acids. Trimming left V 1 base short and J 5 bases short, with 20 bases between. This chain's CDR3 is CASSQVAGFRGSETQYF. The DNA for the CDR3 is TGCGCCAGCAGCCAAGTAGCCGGTTTTCGAGGGTCGGAGACCCAGTACTTC.

The CDR3 loop is CASSLATSGFQETQYF. The CDR3 bases are TGTGCCAGCAGCTTAGCGACTAGCGGGTTCCAAGAGACCCAGTACTTC. This chain joins TRBV7-8 and TRBJ2-5; 10 nucleotides agree with TRBD2. The V segment lost 0 bases and the J segment 1 base; nucleotides outside the gene matches: 2. Germline-derived CDR1 and CDR2 are SGHVS and FQNEAQ. CDR3 size: 16 residues.